This TCR beta chain was identified during a study of blood T cells in healthy people across ages. General observations from the study: More naive CD4+ cells and higher diversity marked long-lived donors relative to aged donors. With age, beta diversity per million T cells declined roughly linearly, significantly by approximately 41.

With respect to this clonotype: Its matching antigen is unknown.

Trimming cost V 1 base and J 5 bases, with 11 bases left between them. This CDR3 region has 14 residues. Per the germline V gene, CDR1 is SGHAT and CDR2 is FQNNGV. Using a J-beta primer mix together with a sample-barcoded 5' primer, a second PCR was run for about 6 to 11 cycles. All samples yielded 3 million or more CDR3-containing paired-end reads. TCRdb itself ran the 5' RACE reads through MiXCR, one entry per CDR3 protein. The data contain around 1.7 million distinct CDR3 sequences, roughly 30% of them singletons. V gene TRBV11-2 combines with J gene TRBJ2-5; D is unresolved. The sequenced material came from blood. This clonotype was sampled from a woman in her twenties or thirties in good health. This chain's CDR3 is CASSLAMGSETQYF. The CDR3 nucleotides read TGTGCCAGCAGCTTAGCGATGGGGTCGGAGACCCAGTACTTC.